This TCR beta chain came from a study of blood T cell repertoires in COVID-19. For the study at large: Donors in the United States, Italy and Spain gave samples during acute or convalescent COVID-19. Sources were T cells, B-cell-depleted T cells, or PBMCs; the material itself was cDNA or gDNA.

Original processing notes: It was from reference gene primer amplification that nucleated cell counts were estimated. Sequenced by immunoSEQ multiplex PCR; TCRdb stores in-frame clones only, minus some. The DNA was the basis for D and trimming; V, J and clone size are from that table. The sample yields approximately 31,000 clones, around 90% seen once. Germline V gene lookup returns CDR1 LNHDA and CDR2 SQIVND (reference sequence). V lost 2 bases and J 2 bases, leaving 11 bases between the germline ends. The CDR3 has 15 residues. The receptor's source is a man between 65 and 85 years old with active COVID-19. The sample consisted of peripheral blood. The J gene is TRBJ2-3, the V gene TRBV19; tentatively, D is TRBD1 (5 bases). The DNA for the CDR3 is TGTGCCAGTAGTATAAGGGGTATTAACACAGATACGCAGTATTTT. Translating gives CASSIRGINTDTQYF.